The text below deals with one T cell receptor beta chain. Its antigen remains unidentified. Between the trimmed V and J ends, which lost 4 bases and 7 bases, there was a span of 11 bases. The CDR3 extends over 13 amino acids. Per the germline V gene, CDR1 is SGHTA and CDR2 is FQGTGA. The data stem from a study of shared clonotypes between healthy human individuals. The method was immunoSEQ multiplex PCR; TCRdb's version includes in-frame clones alone and lacks a portion of them. This table holds roughly 2.1 million clones, roughly 91% found once. Naive CD8 isolation took CD45RO-negative cells positively selected for CCR7 and excluded terminally differentiated effector memory CD45RA+ cells. Whole-study results and caveats: Some clonotypes were shared by all four sorted-subset donors, while others were not shared. The non-shared ones had lower generation probabilities than the shared ones.

The sequenced sample was naive CD8+ T cells from PBMCs. The V gene is TRBV7-3, the J gene TRBJ2-1; perhaps D is TRBD1 or TRBD2 (6 bases each). The clonotype originates from a man younger than 35 in good health. Some clones in this sample may be carry-over from other donors' samples. This chain's CDR3 is CASSYLGGNEQFF. Written as DNA, the CDR3 is TGTGCCAGCAGCTACCTAGGGGGGAATGAGCAGTTCTTC.